This is a list of T cell receptor beta chains from one sample in a study of identical twins. One entry per CDR3 protein results from TCRdb running MiXCR on the 5' RACE reads. The table includes roughly 700,000 distinct CDR3 sequences, over 8.5% detected once. The data were also submitted as part of a second study, on yellow fever vaccine responses in identical twins.

Material: PBMCs. Receptor source: a woman younger than 30 in good health. Each CDR3 is given with its conserved first and last residue. D genes are given only for firm matches. Rows may omit the clone size; those that give it use once, few, many or a size class.

v_call	clone_size	d_call	j_call	cdr3_aa	cdr3_nt
TRBV18	NA	NA	TRBJ2-3	CASSPPEMDTQYF	TGTGCCAGCTCACCCCCCGAGATGGATACGCAGTATTTT
TRBV28	NA	TRBD2	TRBJ2-1	CASSLLGTKLSEQFF	TGTGCCAGCAGTTTGTTGGGGACTAAGCTTAGTGAGCAGTTCTTC
TRBV24-1	NA	TRBD1	TRBJ2-3	CATSEPGQGSDTQYF	TGTGCCACCAGTGAACCGGGACAGGGATCAGATACGCAGTATTTT
TRBV4-3	NA	NA	TRBJ2-3	CASSPQVGADTQYF	TGCGCCAGCAGCCCTCAGGTCGGGGCAGATACGCAGTATTTT
TRBV7-9	NA	NA	TRBJ2-1	CAGGRTEGNEQFF	TGTGCCGGGGGGCGGACGGAGGGCAATGAGCAGTTCTTC
TRBV4-2	NA	NA	TRBJ2-3	CASSQDTAALPPDTQYF	TGTGCCAGCAGCCAAGATACGGCAGCGCTCCCACCAGATACGCAGTATTTT
TRBV6-5	NA	NA	TRBJ2-1	CASRTRGSGRLNEQFF	TGTGCCAGCAGGACTCGAGGGAGCGGGCGACTGAATGAGCAGTTCTTC
TRBV2	few	TRBD1	TRBJ2-1	CASRIDRESYNEQFF	TGTGCCAGCAGGATAGACAGGGAGTCCTACAATGAGCAGTTCTTC
TRBV20-1	few	NA	TRBJ2-3	CSAARDRSDTQYF	TGCAGTGCCGCCCGCGACAGATCAGATACGCAGTATTTT
TRBV5-1	many	NA	TRBJ1-5	CASSTGGINQPQHF	TGCGCCAGCTCTACGGGGGGAATCAATCAGCCCCAGCATTTT
TRBV11-2	many	TRBD1	TRBJ1-6	CASSSGTGGYSPLHF	TGTGCCAGCAGCTCCGGGACAGGGGGCTACTCACCCCTCCACTTT
TRBV12-3/TRBV12-4	many	NA	TRBJ2-7	CASDSPHGPKEQYF	TGTGCCAGCGATTCTCCACATGGACCAAAAGAGCAGTACTTC
TRBV20-1	few	NA	TRBJ2-2	CSAREGGVNTGELFF	TGCAGTGCTAGAGAGGGGGGAGTGAACACCGGGGAGCTGTTTTTT
TRBV12-3/TRBV12-4	few	TRBD2	TRBJ2-1	CASSLGTRTSSYNEQFF	TGTGCCAGCAGTTTGGGTACGCGGACTAGCTCCTACAATGAGCAGTTCTTC
TRBV12-3/TRBV12-4	many	TRBD1	TRBJ1-2	CASSSGQGSYGYTF	TGTGCCAGCAGTTCCGGACAGGGGAGCTATGGCTACACCTTC
TRBV12-3/TRBV12-4	NA	NA	TRBJ1-3	CASSTLGGGNTIYF	TGTGCCAGCAGCACACTAGGGGGGGGAAACACCATATATTTT
TRBV28	few	TRBD1	TRBJ2-3	CASSFVDRGTDTQYF	TGTGCCAGCAGTTTTGTGGACAGGGGCACAGATACGCAGTATTTT
TRBV6-1	NA	TRBD2	TRBJ2-2	CASLTWTSGRSWVGELFF	TGTGCCAGCCTGACTTGGACTAGCGGGAGAAGTTGGGTCGGGGAGCTGTTTTTT
TRBV25-1	few	NA	TRBJ2-1	CASNGQNNEQFF	TGTGCCAGCAACGGACAAAACAATGAGCAGTTCTTC
TRBV6-5	NA	NA	TRBJ1-2	CASRTDGNYGYTF	TGTGCCAGCAGAACGGACGGTAACTATGGCTACACCTTC
TRBV7-6	few	TRBD2	TRBJ2-7	CASSSPTPRGGLAAALSYEQYF	TGTGCCAGCAGCTCCCCCACCCCCCGCGGGGGATTGGCAGCGGCACTCTCCTACGAGCAGTACTTC
TRBV10-3	NA	TRBD1	TRBJ1-3	CAISTGGTGNTIYF	TGTGCCATCAGTACAGGGGGCACTGGAAACACCATATATTTT
TRBV9	few	NA	TRBJ1-6	CASSVQGNSPLHF	TGTGCCAGCAGCGTCCAGGGGAATTCACCCCTCCACTTT
TRBV12-3/TRBV12-4	NA	TRBD2	TRBJ2-2	CACSPSGGRGSNTGELFF	TGTGCCTGCAGTCCCTCGGGCGGGAGAGGTTCAAACACCGGGGAGCTGTTTTTT
TRBV10-3	NA	TRBD1	TRBJ2-5	CAISRGQPVGETQYF	TGTGCCATCAGTAGGGGACAGCCTGTGGGAGAGACCCAGTACTTC
TRBV7-9	few	TRBD1	TRBJ2-2	CASSIFRDSGELFF	TGTGCCAGCAGCATCTTCCGGGACAGTGGGGAGCTGTTTTTT
TRBV29-1	NA	NA	TRBJ2-1	CSGDSYNEQFF	TGCAGCGGAGACAGCTACAATGAGCAGTTCTTC
TRBV2	many	NA	TRBJ1-5	CASRVRSNQPQHF	TGTGCCAGCAGGGTGAGGAGTAATCAGCCCCAGCATTTT
TRBV20-1	few	NA	TRBJ2-3	CSATQTPTTDTQYF	TGCAGTGCTACACAGACTCCCACCACGGATACGCAGTATTTT
TRBV6-2/TRBV6-3	NA	TRBD2	TRBJ2-5	CASSYLGLGKTQYF	TGTGCCAGCAGTTACCTCGGACTAGGCAAGACCCAGTACTTC